This TCR beta chain emerged from a study of blood T cell repertoires in COVID-19. At the level of the study: From the United States, Italy and Spain came samples of acute and convalescent COVID-19. PBMCs, B-cell-depleted T cells, or T cells were the source of the cDNA or gDNA that made up the material.

As originally analysed: The assay estimated nucleated cells by amplifying reference gene primers. Sequencing was performed with immunoSEQ multiplex PCR; in TCRdb, only in-frame clones are kept and a portion is missing. The V and J calls and the clone size are those of that table, but D and trimming were determined from the DNA. The sample shows more than 110,000 clones, about nine tenths of them seen only once. This CDR3 spans 14 amino acids. V was cut by 6 bases and J by 0 bases, with 9 bases left in between. Per the germline V gene, CDR1 is MNHEY and CDR2 is SMNVEV (reference sequence). Sequencing was done on a sample of peripheral blood. The sequence was collected from a man aged 50-60 years with active or convalescent COVID-19. The chain has TRBV27 and TRBJ1-5, with a possible D match to TRBD1 (5 bases). CDR3 sequence: CASSRRGSNQPQHF. DNA for the CDR3: TGTGCCAGCAGCCGGAGGGGTAGCAATCAGCCCCAGCATTTT.